These T cell receptor beta chains were read from a single sample in a study of T cell changes during pregnancy in multiple sclerosis. Clones were read by immunoSEQ multiplex PCR, and TCRdb kept only the in-frame ones, dropping some. This sample has fewer than 40,000 clones, with approximately 90% found just once. The input for sequencing was CD8+ T cells from peripheral blood mononuclear cells, taken in the first trimester of pregnancy. The receptor set was obtained from a female donor with multiple sclerosis, enrolled in a pregnancy study. Each CDR3 is given with its conserved first and last residue. The D gene is left open where the match is weak. Clone size is stated in some rows and not others, as once, few, many or a class when expanded.

J gene,V gene,D gene,clone size,CDR3 DNA,CDR3 protein
TRBJ1-5,TRBV27,TRBD1,NA,TGTGCCAGCAGTTTCGACAGGGCCGATCAGCCCCAGCATTTT,CASSFDRADQPQHF
TRBJ2-1,TRBV4-1,TRBD2,NA,TGCGCCAGCAGCCTGCGGGGGGCTAACTCCTACAATGAGCAGTTCTTC,CASSLRGANSYNEQFF
TRBJ2-2,TRBV30,NA,few,TGTGCCTGGATAGAAACGAACACCGGGGAGCTGTTTTTT,CAWIETNTGELFF
TRBJ2-7,TRBV29-1,NA,NA,TGCAGCGTTAAAGGAGGCGAGCAGTACTTC,CSVKGGEQYF
TRBJ2-1,TRBV30,NA,NA,TGTGCCTGTCTATCCATTCAATCCTACAATGAGCAGTTCTTC,CACLSIQSYNEQFF
TRBJ2-1,TRBV7-2,TRBD2,NA,TGTGCCAGCAGCTTAGCGCTAGCGGACAATGAGCAGTTCTTC,CASSLALADNEQFF
TRBJ2-5,TRBV27,TRBD2,NA,TGTGCCAGCAGTTTATCGTTCGTGACGGGAGGGGAAAGGGAGACCCAGTACTTC,CASSLSFVTGGERETQYF
TRBJ2-1,TRBV6-4,TRBD2,NA,TGTGCCAGCAGTGACCGAGCGGGAGACTACAATGAGCAGTTCTTC,CASSDRAGDYNEQFF
TRBJ1-4,TRBV2,NA,NA,TGCGCCAGCAGACCTCCCGAAGAGCGTGAAAAACTGTTTTTT,CASRPPEEREKLFF
TRBJ2-7,TRBV7-2,NA,NA,TGTGCCAGCAGCTGGGGCTTTGGCTACGAGCAGTACTTC,CASSWGFGYEQYF
TRBJ2-1,TRBV4-2,NA,NA,TGTGCCAGCAGCCAAACTAGGACTTTCTCCTACAATGAGCAGTTCTTC,CASSQTRTFSYNEQFF
TRBJ2-5,TRBV7-2,NA,NA,TGTGCCAGCAGCTTTAGTCACCGAAGCAAAGAGACCCAGTACTTC,CASSFSHRSKETQYF
TRBJ2-1,TRBV4-1,TRBD2,NA,TGCGCCAGCAGCCCCTTTGGACTAGCGGGTCCCTACAATGAGCAGTTCTTC,CASSPFGLAGPYNEQFF
TRBJ1-5,TRBV19,TRBD1,few,TGTGCCAGTAGTATAGATGGGACAGGAGATCAGCCCCAGCATTTT,CASSIDGTGDQPQHF
TRBJ1-1,TRBV29-1,NA,few,TGCAGCGTTGAGTTGGGGACAACTGAAGCTTTCTTT,CSVELGTTEAFF
TRBJ2-7,TRBV4-2,NA,NA,TGTGCCAGCAGCCAAGATCAACTACAGGGAAACGAGCAGTACTTC,CASSQDQLQGNEQYF
TRBJ2-3,TRBV7-9,TRBD2,NA,TGTGCCAGCAGCTTATCCGGGACTAGCGGAGCAGATACGCAGTATTTT,CASSLSGTSGADTQYF
TRBJ2-3,TRBV4-1,NA,NA,TGCGCCAGCAGCCAACAACTGAGCACAGATACGCAGTATTTT,CASSQQLSTDTQYF